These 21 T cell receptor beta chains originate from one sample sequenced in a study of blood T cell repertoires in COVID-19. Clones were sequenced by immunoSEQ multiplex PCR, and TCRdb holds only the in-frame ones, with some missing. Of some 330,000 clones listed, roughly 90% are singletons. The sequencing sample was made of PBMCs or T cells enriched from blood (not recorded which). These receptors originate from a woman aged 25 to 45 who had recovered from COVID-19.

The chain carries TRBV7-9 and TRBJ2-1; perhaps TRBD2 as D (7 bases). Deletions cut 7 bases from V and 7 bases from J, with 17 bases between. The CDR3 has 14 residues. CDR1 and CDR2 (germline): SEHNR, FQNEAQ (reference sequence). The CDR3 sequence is CASTPNGGQNEQFF. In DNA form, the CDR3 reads TGTGCCAGCACCCCCAACGGGGGGCAAAATGAGCAGTTCTTC.

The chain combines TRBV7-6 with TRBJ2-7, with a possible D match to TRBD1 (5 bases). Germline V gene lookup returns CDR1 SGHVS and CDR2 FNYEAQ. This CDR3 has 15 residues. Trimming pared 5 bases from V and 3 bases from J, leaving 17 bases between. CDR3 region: CASSIHDRSNYEQYF. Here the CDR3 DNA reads TGTGCCAGCAGCATACACGACAGATCTAACTACGAGCAGTACTTC.

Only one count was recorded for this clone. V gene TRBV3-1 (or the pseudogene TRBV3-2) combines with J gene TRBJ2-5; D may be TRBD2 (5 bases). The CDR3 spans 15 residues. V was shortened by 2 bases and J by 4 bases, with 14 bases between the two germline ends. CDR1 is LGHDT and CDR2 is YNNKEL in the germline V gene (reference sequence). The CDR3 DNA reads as TGTGCCAGCAGCCAAAGATTTGGACTGGGAGAGACCCAGTACTTC. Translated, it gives CASSQRFGLGETQYF.

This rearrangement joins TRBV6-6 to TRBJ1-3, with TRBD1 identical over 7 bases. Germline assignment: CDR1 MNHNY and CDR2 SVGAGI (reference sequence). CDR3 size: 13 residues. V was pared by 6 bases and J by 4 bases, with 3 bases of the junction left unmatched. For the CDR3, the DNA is TGTGCCAGCAGACAGGGGTCGGGAAACACCATATATTTT. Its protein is CASRQGSGNTIYF.

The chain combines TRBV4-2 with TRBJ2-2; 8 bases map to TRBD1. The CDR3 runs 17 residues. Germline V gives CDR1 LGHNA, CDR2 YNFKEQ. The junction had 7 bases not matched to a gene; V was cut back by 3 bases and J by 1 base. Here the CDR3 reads CASSHLPGTGNTGELFF. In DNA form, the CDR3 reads TGTGCCAGCAGCCACCTACCCGGGACAGGGAACACCGGGGAGCTGTTTTTT.

This chain's CDR3 is CASSLTSGSGTGELFF. CDR3 coding DNA: TGTGCCAGCAGCCTTACTAGCGGGAGCGGCACCGGGGAGCTGTTTTTT. The chain carries TRBV9 and TRBJ2-2; 11 bases are shared with TRBD2. The CDR3 totals 16 residues. Per the germline V gene, CDR1 is SGDLS and CDR2 is YYNGEE. V was clipped by 4 bases and J by 4 bases; unmatched bases: 6.

CDR3 bases: TGTGCCAGCAGTACCCAGGACAGGGCGGTAGCTTTCTTT. This sequence encodes CASSTQDRAVAFF. The chain is built from TRBV6-5 and TRBJ1-1, with 8 bases identical to TRBD1. Germline V CDR1 and CDR2: MNHEY, SVGAGI. The trim removed 5 bases at V and 10 bases at J, leaving 9 bases unmatched. The CDR3 has 13 amino acids.

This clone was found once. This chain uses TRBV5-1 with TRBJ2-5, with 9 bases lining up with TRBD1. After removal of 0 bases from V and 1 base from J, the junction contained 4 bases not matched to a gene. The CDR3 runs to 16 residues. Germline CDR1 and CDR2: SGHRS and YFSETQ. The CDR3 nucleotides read TGCGCCAGCAGCTTGGTGGGACAGGGATTCCAAGAGACCCAGTACTTC. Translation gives CASSLVGQGFQETQYF. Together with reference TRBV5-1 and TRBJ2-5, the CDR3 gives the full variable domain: KAGVTQTPRYLIKTRGQQVTLSCSPISGHRSVSWYQQTPGQGLQFLFEYFSETQRNKGNFPGRFSGRQFSNSRSEMNVSTLELGDSALYLCASSLVGQGFQETQYFGPGTRLLVL.

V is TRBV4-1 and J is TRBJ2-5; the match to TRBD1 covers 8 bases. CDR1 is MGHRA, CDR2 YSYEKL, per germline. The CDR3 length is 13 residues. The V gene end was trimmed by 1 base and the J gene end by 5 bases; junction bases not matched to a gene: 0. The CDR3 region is CASSQGTGETQYF. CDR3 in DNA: TGCGCCAGCAGCCAAGGGACAGGGGAGACCCAGTACTTC.

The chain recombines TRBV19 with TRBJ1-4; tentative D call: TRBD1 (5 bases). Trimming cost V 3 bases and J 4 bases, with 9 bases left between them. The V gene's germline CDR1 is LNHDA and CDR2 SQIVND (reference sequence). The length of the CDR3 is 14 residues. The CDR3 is CASSMRQNNEKLFF. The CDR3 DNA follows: TGTGCCAGTAGTATGCGACAGAATAATGAAAAACTGTTTTTT.

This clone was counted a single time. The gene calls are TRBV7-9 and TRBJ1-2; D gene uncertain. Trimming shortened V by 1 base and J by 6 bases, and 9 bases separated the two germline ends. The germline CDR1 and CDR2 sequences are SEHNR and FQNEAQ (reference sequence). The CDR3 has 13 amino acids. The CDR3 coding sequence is TGTGCCAGCAGCTTAGGTCGGTCGGATGGCTACACCTTC. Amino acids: CASSLGRSDGYTF. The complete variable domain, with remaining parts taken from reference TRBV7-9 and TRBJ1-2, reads DTGVSQNPRHKITKRGQNVTFRCDPISEHNRLYWYRQTLGQGPEFLTYFQNEAQLEKSRLLSDRFSAERPKGSFSTLEIQRTEQGDSAMYLCASSLGRSDGYTFGSGTRLTVV.

Here the CDR3 DNA reads TGTGCCACCAGTGATTTGTGGGGGGTTCATGGCAATGAGCAGTTCTTC. Protein product: CATSDLWGVHGNEQFF. This rearrangement joins TRBV24-1 to TRBJ2-1, with D possibly TRBD2 on 6 matching bases. Trimming took off 0 bases at V and 6 bases at J, with 14 bases between the two ends. CDR3 length: 16 residues. From germline, CDR1 is KGHDR and CDR2 SFDVKD.

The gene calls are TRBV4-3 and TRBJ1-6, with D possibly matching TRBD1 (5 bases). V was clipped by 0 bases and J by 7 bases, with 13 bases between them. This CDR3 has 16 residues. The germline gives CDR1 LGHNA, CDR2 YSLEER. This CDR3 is CASSQEVWQGNSPLHF. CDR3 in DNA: TGCGCCAGCAGCCAAGAGGTCTGGCAGGGAAATTCACCCCTCCACTTT.

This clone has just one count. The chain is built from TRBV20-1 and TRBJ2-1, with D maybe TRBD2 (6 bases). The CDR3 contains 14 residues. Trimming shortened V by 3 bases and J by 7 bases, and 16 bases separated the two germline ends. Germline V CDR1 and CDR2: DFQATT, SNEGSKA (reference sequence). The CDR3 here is CSASRAGSWNEQFF. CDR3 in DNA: TGCAGTGCTAGTCGGGCGGGATCGTGGAATGAGCAGTTCTTC.

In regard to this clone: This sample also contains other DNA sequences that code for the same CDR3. The CDR3 DNA follows: TGTGCCAGCAGTTTGCAGGGTAACTATGGCTACACCTTC. Residues: CASSLQGNYGYTF. The J gene is TRBJ1-2, the V gene TRBV28; a weak D match, TRBD1 (5 bases). This CDR3 spans 13 amino acids. Germline values: CDR1 MDHEN, CDR2 SYDVKM. Trimming left V 3 bases short and J 1 base short, with 6 bases between.

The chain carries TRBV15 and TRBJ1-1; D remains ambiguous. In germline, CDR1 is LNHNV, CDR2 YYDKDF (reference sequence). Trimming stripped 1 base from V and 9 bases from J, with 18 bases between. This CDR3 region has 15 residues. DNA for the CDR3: TGTGCCACCAGCAGAGGCGGCGGCTACCCGGGAAAAGCTTTCTTT. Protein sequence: CATSRGGGYPGKAFF.

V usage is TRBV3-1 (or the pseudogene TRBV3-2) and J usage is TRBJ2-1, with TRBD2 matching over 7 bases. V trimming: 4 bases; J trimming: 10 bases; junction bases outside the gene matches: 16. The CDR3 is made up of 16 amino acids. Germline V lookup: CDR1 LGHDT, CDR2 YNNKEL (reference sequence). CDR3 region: CASSPTERGAWVEQFF. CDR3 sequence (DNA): TGTGCCAGCAGCCCAACTGAGCGGGGAGCTTGGGTGGAGCAGTTCTTC.

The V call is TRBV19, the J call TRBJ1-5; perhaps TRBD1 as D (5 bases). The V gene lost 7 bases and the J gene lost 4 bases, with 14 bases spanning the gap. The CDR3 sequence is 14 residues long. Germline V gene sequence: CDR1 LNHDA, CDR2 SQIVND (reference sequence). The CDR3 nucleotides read TGTGCCAGTACCAAAATGGGGGGGAATCAGCCCCAGCATTTT. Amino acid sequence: CASTKMGGNQPQHF.

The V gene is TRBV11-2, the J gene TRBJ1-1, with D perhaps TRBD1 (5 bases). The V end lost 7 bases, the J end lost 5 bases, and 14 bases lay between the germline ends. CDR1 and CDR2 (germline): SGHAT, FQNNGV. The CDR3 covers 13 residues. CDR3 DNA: TGTGCCAGCACCCCCGGGGGAGCAACTGAAGCTTTCTTT. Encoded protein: CASTPGGATEAFF.

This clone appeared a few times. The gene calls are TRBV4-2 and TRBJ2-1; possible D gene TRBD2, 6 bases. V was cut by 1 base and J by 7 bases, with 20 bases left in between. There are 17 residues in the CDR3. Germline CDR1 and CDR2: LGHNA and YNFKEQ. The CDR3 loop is CASSQGLSDGRGNEQFF. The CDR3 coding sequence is TGTGCCAGCAGCCAAGGCCTGTCGGACGGACGGGGGAATGAGCAGTTCTTC.

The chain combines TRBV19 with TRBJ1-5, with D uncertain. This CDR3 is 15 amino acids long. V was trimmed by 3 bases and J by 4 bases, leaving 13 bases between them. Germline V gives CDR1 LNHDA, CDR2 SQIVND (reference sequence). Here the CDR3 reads CASSIPGKENQPQHF. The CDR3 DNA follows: TGTGCCAGTAGTATTCCGGGGAAGGAAAATCAGCCCCAGCATTTT.